The clone carrying this TCR beta chain has ten or more counts. These data are taken from a study of T cells in Graves' hyperthyroidism and ophthalmopathy. Regions amplified from RNA transcripts were the TCR beta CDR3 regions. The HTBI primer set was used in a first-round RT-PCR of the TCR CDR3. TCRdb analysed the multiplex PCR reads with MiXCR anew, one entry per CDR3 protein. The sample has more than 650,000 distinct CDR3 sequences, 12% to 15% seen once. V was cut by 10 bases and J by 2 bases, with 12 bases left in between. CDR3 length: 13 amino acids. Germline values: CDR1 SGHAT, CDR2 FQNNGV. The chain employs TRBV11-2 and TRBJ2-1; either TRBD1 or TRBD2 may supply D (5 bases each). This receptor was identified in a woman between 18 and 29 years old with Graves' hyperthyroidism. The material sequenced was blood. The CDR3 protein is CATSTAAYNEQFF. DNA of the CDR3: TGTGCCACGTCGACAGCGGCCTACAATGAGCAGTTCTTC.